Each of the 8 T cell receptor beta chains below was sequenced from the same sample in a study of blood T cell repertoires in COVID-19. Libraries were prepared by immunoSEQ multiplex PCR; TCRdb keeps only in-frame clonotypes and omits some of them. Here the sample spans some 290,000 clones, roughly 89% being singletons. The sample taken for sequencing was PBMCs or T cells enriched from blood (not recorded which). The receptors were sampled from a woman in her twenties or thirties who had recovered from COVID-19.

This chain joins TRBV3-1 (or the pseudogene TRBV3-2) and TRBJ2-3; a possible D gene is TRBD1 (6 bases). V lost 5 bases to trimming and J lost 2 bases, with 17 bases between them. Germline assignment: CDR1 LGHDT and CDR2 YNNKEL (reference sequence). This CDR3 comprises 16 residues. The CDR3 loop reads CASSFWGQGATDTQYF. The CDR3 DNA sequence: TGTGCCAGCAGCTTCTGGGGGCAGGGAGCCACAGATACGCAGTATTTT.

The CDR3 protein is CASRTGLFSYNEQFF. The CDR3, as DNA: TGTGCCAGCAGAACCGGACTCTTCTCCTACAATGAGCAGTTCTTC. The genes are TRBV6-5 and TRBJ2-1; D possibly corresponds to TRBD2 (5 bases). The V gene lost 6 bases and the J gene lost 0 bases, with 12 bases spanning the gap. In germline, CDR1 is MNHEY, CDR2 SVGAGI. The length of the CDR3 is 15 residues.

The chain combines TRBV4-1 with TRBJ1-6, with D possibly being TRBD1 (6 bases). V was shortened by 4 bases and J by 10 bases, with 20 bases between the two germline ends. Germline CDR1 MGHRA, CDR2 YSYEKL. CDR3 length: 16 residues. CDR3 nucleotide sequence: TGCGCCAGCAGCCTAATTAAACAGGGTCCCCTGTCACCCCTCCACTTT. This translates into CASSLIKQGPLSPLHF.

The sample holds many counts of this clone. This chain joins TRBV6-1 and TRBJ1-4; 7 bases align to TRBD1. CDR3 size: 15 residues. Germline CDR1 is MNHNS and CDR2 is SASEGT. Trimming cost V 1 base and J 5 bases; bases outside gene matches: 4. This chain's CDR3 is CASSEEAGGNEKLFF. The CDR3 nucleotides read TGTGCCAGCAGTGAAGAGGCAGGGGGGAATGAAAAACTGTTTTTT.

The chain couples TRBV5-4 to TRBJ1-1; D not certain. The length of the CDR3 is 15 residues. Deletions cut 5 bases from V and 0 bases from J, with 14 bases between. The germline V gene has CDR1 SGHNT and CDR2 YYREEE (reference sequence). CDR3: CASSPLGGLNTEAFF. The CDR3 DNA reads TGTGCCAGCAGTCCACTCGGAGGTCTGAACACTGAAGCTTTCTTT.

This sequence joins TRBV5-1 and TRBJ1-4; D not resolved. Germline V gene lookup returns CDR1 SGHRS and CDR2 YFSETQ. The CDR3 runs 14 residues. Trimming cost V 5 bases and J 2 bases, with 10 bases left between them. The DNA for the CDR3 is TGCGCCAGCAGTTCCTCTACCACTAATGAAAAACTGTTTTTT. Its translation: CASSSSTTNEKLFF. The variable domain in full, with the rest retrieved from reference TRBV5-1 and TRBJ1-4, is KAGVTQTPRYLIKTRGQQVTLSCSPISGHRSVSWYQQTPGQGLQFLFEYFSETQRNKGNFPGRFSGRQFSNSRSEMNVSTLELGDSALYLCASSSSTTNEKLFFGSGTQLSVL.

The chain is built from TRBV4-3 and TRBJ1-2, with unresolved D. Germline V gives CDR1 LGHNA, CDR2 YSLEER. Trimming removed 0 bases from V and 2 bases from J, with 13 bases in between. This CDR3 is 16 amino acids long. In DNA, the CDR3 is TGCGCCAGCAGCCAAGAATTTTCTCGCGGGAACTATGGCTACACCTTC. This encodes CASSQEFSRGNYGYTF.

This chain uses TRBV5-1 with TRBJ1-2; 12 nucleotides align to TRBD1. The CDR3 extends over 16 amino acids. Per germline, CDR1 SGHRS and CDR2 YFSETQ. The trim removed 0 bases at V and 3 bases at J, leaving 3 bases unmatched. The CDR3 region has the DNA TGCGCCAGCAGCTTGGCCGGGACAGGGGGCGACTATGGCTACACCTTC. Translated, it gives CASSLAGTGGDYGYTF.